The 10 T cell receptor beta chains presented below share a single source sample, sequenced in a study of CD8 T cells in Susac syndrome. RNA amounts of roughly 0.45 to 1 ug underwent reverse transcription with random hexamers. From the immunoSEQ multiplex PCR reads, TCRdb called clonotypes with MiXCR, one entry per CDR3 protein. The data hold about 440,000 distinct CDR3 sequences, with 75% to 90% observed a single time. Sequenced sample: CD8+ T cells from PBMCs. Receptors were obtained from a human donor with multiple sclerosis.

V gene TRBV30 combines with J gene TRBJ1-1; 9 nucleotides align to TRBD1. V lost 3 bases to trimming and J lost 8 bases; unmatched junction nucleotides: 4. Germline V CDR1 and CDR2: GTSNPN, SVGIG (reference sequence). The CDR3 contains 12 residues. As DNA, the CDR3 is TGTGCCTGGAGCTGGGGACAGGGAGAAGCTTTCTTT. It specifies CAWSWGQGEAFF.

This sequence joins TRBV9 and TRBJ1-1, with D unclear. V lost 0 bases to trimming and J lost 5 bases, with 8 bases between them. This CDR3 has 13 amino acids. Germline assignment: CDR1 SGDLS and CDR2 YYNGEE. CDR3: CASSVGVGTEAFF. The CDR3 DNA reads as TGTGCCAGCAGCGTAGGAGTGGGAACTGAAGCTTTCTTT.

This chain links TRBV29-1 with TRBJ2-3; D is unclear. The germline V and J ends were trimmed by 7 bases and 3 bases, with 20 bases remaining between them. The CDR3 totals 15 residues. Germline V gene lookup returns CDR1 SQVTM and CDR2 ANQGSEA. The CDR3, as DNA: TGCAGCGGAGCCCTTGAAGAGGCGGTAACAGATACGCAGTATTTT. Amino acids: CSGALEEAVTDTQYF.

The CDR3 nucleotides are TGTGCCAGCAGCTTGGTGGCAGGGACGCCCATACCGGAGTACGAGCAGTACTTC. Protein: CASSLVAGTPIPEYEQYF. The V and J genes are TRBV5-5 and TRBJ2-7; D is tentatively TRBD1 or TRBD2 (5 bases each). V dropped 0 bases and J dropped 4 bases, with 23 bases sitting between them. The germline V gene encodes CDR1 SGHKS and CDR2 YYEKEE (reference sequence). CDR3 length: 18 amino acids.

This chain uses TRBV12-3 or TRBV12-4 with TRBJ2-3; TRBD2 might be the D (5 bases). Trimming left V 4 bases short and J 2 bases short, with 10 bases between. The CDR3 runs 14 residues. CDR3 amino acids: CASSSDWVTDTQYF. DNA of the CDR3: TGTGCCAGCAGTTCGGACTGGGTCACAGATACGCAGTATTTT.

The CDR3 DNA sequence: TGTGCCAGCAGCTTGGTTGCTAGAACGGGCAAAAGCGATGAGCAGTTCTTC. The encoded protein is CASSLVARTGKSDEQFF. The chain is built from TRBV5-4 and TRBJ2-1; D remains ambiguous. The germline CDR1 and CDR2 sequences are SGHNT and YYREEE (reference sequence). The CDR3 consists of 17 residues. V shed 0 bases and J shed 8 bases, with 21 bases lying between them. Drawing the rest from reference TRBV5-4 and TRBJ2-1, the complete variable domain is ETGVTQSPTHLIKTRGQQVTLRCSSQSGHNTVSWYQQALGQGPQFIFQYYREEENGRGNFPPRFSGLQFPNYSSELNVNALELDDSALYLCASSLVARTGKSDEQFFGPGTRLTVL.

V is TRBV5-1 and J is TRBJ2-1; no clear D gene. The V end lost 2 bases, the J end lost 0 bases, and 15 bases lay between the germline ends. Germline V gene lookup returns CDR1 SGHRS and CDR2 YFSETQ. The CDR3 contains 17 residues. Written as DNA, the CDR3 is TGCGCCAGCAGCTTAGGACGGCGGCCCAACTCCTACAATGAGCAGTTCTTC. This codes for CASSLGRRPNSYNEQFF.

This clonotype was seen a handful of times. This chain joins TRBV19 and TRBJ2-7, with TRBD2 matching over 11 bases. Trimming removed 3 bases from V and 8 bases from J; junction bases left unmatched: 9. From germline, CDR1 is LNHDA and CDR2 SQIVND (reference sequence). CDR3 length equals 15 residues. The CDR3 protein is CASSIGTSGFGQQYF. The DNA for the CDR3 is TGTGCCAGTAGTATCGGGACTAGCGGCTTCGGGCAGCAGTACTTC.

This clonotype was observed a few times. The chain has TRBV30 and TRBJ2-2; D gene unclear. The germline V and J ends were trimmed by 0 bases and 5 bases, with 10 bases remaining between them. Per the germline V gene, CDR1 is GTSNPN and CDR2 is SVGIG (reference sequence). The CDR3 covers 14 residues. CDR3 protein: CAWSVSQITGELFF. The CDR3 bases are TGTGCCTGGAGTGTCAGCCAGATTACCGGGGAGCTGTTTTTT. The complete variable domain, with remaining parts taken from reference TRBV30 and TRBJ2-2, reads SQTIHQWPATLVQPVGSPLSLECTVEGTSNPNLYWYRQAAGRGLQLLFYSVGIGQISSEVPQNLSASRPQDRQFILSSKKLLLSDSGFYLCAWSVSQITGELFFGEGSRLTVL.

V gene TRBV11-2 combines with J gene TRBJ2-1; 11 positions match TRBD2. Germline loops: CDR1 SGHAT, CDR2 FQNNGV. The CDR3 loop spans 16 amino acids. J lost 2 bases, V lost 11 bases, and 11 bases had no gene match. The CDR3 sequence: CAGIVAGGLPYNEQFF. The CDR3 region has the DNA TGTGCCGGCATCGTAGCGGGAGGGCTTCCCTACAATGAGCAGTTCTTC.